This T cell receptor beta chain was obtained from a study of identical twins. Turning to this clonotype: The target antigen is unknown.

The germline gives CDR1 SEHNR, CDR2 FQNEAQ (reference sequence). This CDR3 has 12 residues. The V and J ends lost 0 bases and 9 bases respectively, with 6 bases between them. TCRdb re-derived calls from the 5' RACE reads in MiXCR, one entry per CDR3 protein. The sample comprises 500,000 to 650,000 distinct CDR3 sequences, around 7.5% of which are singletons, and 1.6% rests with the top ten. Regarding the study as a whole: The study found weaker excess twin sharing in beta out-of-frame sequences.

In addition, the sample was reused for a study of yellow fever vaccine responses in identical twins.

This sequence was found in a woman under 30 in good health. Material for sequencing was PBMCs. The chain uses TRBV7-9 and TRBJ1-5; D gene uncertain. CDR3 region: CASSLAPGPQHF. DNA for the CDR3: TGTGCCAGCAGCTTAGCCCCGGGGCCCCAGCATTTT.